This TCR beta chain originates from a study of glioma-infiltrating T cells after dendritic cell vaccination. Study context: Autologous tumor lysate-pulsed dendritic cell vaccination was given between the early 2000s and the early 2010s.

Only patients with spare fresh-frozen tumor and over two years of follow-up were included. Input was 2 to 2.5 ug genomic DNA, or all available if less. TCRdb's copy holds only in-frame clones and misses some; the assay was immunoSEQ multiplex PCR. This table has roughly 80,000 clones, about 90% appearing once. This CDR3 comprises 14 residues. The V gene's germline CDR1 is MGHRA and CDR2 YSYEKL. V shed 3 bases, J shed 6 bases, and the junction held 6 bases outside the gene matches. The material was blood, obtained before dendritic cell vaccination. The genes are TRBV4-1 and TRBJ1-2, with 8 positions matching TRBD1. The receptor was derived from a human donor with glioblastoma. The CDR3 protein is CASSQLDRGHGYTF. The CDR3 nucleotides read TGCGCCAGCAGCCAGCTCGACAGGGGACATGGCTACACCTTC.